What follows are 29 T cell receptor beta chains derived from one specimen sequenced in a study of blood T cell repertoires in COVID-19. Clones were sequenced by immunoSEQ multiplex PCR, and TCRdb holds only the in-frame ones, with some missing. The data hold around 480,000 clones, with about 85% observed a single time. The sequencing sample was made of PBMCs or T cells enriched from blood (not recorded which). The receptors derive from a woman in her late teens or twenties who had recovered from COVID-19.

This chain links TRBV6-5 with TRBJ1-1, with a possible D match to TRBD1 (5 bases). The CDR3 consists of 13 residues. Germline V gives CDR1 MNHEY, CDR2 SVGAGI. Trimming stripped 7 bases from V and 6 bases from J, with 15 bases between. DNA for the CDR3: TGTGCCAGCACCATCCCCGACAGTGCTGAAGCTTTCTTT. Its protein is CASTIPDSAEAFF.

Of note for this clone: The sample holds other DNA sequences that translate to the same CDR3. This rearrangement joins TRBV5-4 to TRBJ1-1; a possible D gene is TRBD1 (5 bases). Per germline, CDR1 SGHNT and CDR2 YYREEE (reference sequence). The V end was cut by 3 bases, the J end by 4 bases, with 7 bases between. The CDR3 totals 12 residues. CDR3 DNA: TGTGCCAGCAGCTCAAGGGGCACTGAAGCTTTCTTT. The encoded protein is CASSSRGTEAFF.

This chain uses TRBV20-1 with TRBJ1-1; D is unresolved. V lost 5 bases to trimming and J lost 2 bases, with 6 bases between them. The CDR3 is made up of 11 amino acids. Per the germline V gene, CDR1 is DFQATT and CDR2 is SNEGSKA (reference sequence). CDR3 sequence reads: CSAPDNTEAFF. CDR3 bases: TGCAGTGCTCCAGATAACACTGAAGCTTTCTTT.

This clone was counted once. The rearrangement links TRBV19 to TRBJ1-6; weak D call: TRBD1 (6 bases). The V end was cut by 7 bases, the J end by 6 bases, with 13 bases between. Germline values: CDR1 LNHDA, CDR2 SQIVND (reference sequence). The CDR3 totals 14 residues. CDR3 nucleotides: TGTGCCAGTAAGGACAGCCGCTTTAATTCACCCCTCCACTTT. The encoded protein is CASKDSRFNSPLHF.

The chain uses TRBV29-1 and TRBJ2-3; TRBD2 matches 10 bases. Trimming at V came to 4 bases and at J to 6 bases, leaving 10 bases not matched to a gene. Looked up from germline, CDR1 is SQVTM and CDR2 is ANQGSEA. This CDR3 comprises 15 residues. CDR3 sequence reads: CSVVNPSGGEDTQYF. In DNA, the CDR3 is TGCAGCGTTGTTAATCCCAGCGGGGGGGAGGATACGCAGTATTTT.

V usage is TRBV5-4 and J usage is TRBJ2-5; D not resolved. V was trimmed by 4 bases and J by 6 bases, leaving 13 bases between them. The germline CDR1 and CDR2 sequences are SGHNT and YYREEE (reference sequence). The CDR3 spans 13 residues. CDR3 DNA: TGTGCCAGCAGCCGCGACTCAGCCCAGACCCAGTACTTC. Encoded protein: CASSRDSAQTQYF.

This sequence joins TRBV27 and TRBJ1-2; D gene unclear. The V end lost 5 bases, the J end lost 4 bases, and 17 bases lay between the germline ends. Germline CDR1 MNHEY, CDR2 SMNVEV (reference sequence). This CDR3 spans 15 amino acids. The CDR3 bases are TGTGCCAGCAGTCCTTCCGCAACAGTCATCTATGGCTACACCTTC. Residues: CASSPSATVIYGYTF.

J is TRBJ1-1 and V is TRBV6-5; D may be TRBD1 (5 bases). V was trimmed by 8 bases and J by 4 bases, leaving 14 bases between them. CDR3 length: 13 amino acids. Per the germline V gene, CDR1 is MNHEY and CDR2 is SVGAGI. This chain's CDR3 is CASRGGWGTEAFF. CDR3 nucleotide sequence: TGTGCCAGCCGCGGGGGTTGGGGCACTGAAGCTTTCTTT.

J is TRBJ1-2 and V is TRBV5-4; a weak D match, TRBD1 (5 bases). CDR1 and CDR2 (germline): SGHNT, YYREEE (reference sequence). This CDR3 has 15 residues. V lost 2 bases, J lost 5 bases, and 16 bases lay in between. The CDR3 DNA reads TGTGCCAGCAGCTTAGCTGCGGGGGATGGGTATGGCTACACCTTC. Amino acid sequence: CASSLAAGDGYGYTF. The whole variable domain, filled in from reference TRBV5-4 and TRBJ1-2, reads ETGVTQSPTHLIKTRGQQVTLRCSSQSGHNTVSWYQQALGQGPQFIFQYYREEENGRGNFPPRFSGLQFPNYSSELNVNALELDDSALYLCASSLAAGDGYGYTFGSGTRLTVV.

J is TRBJ2-6 and V is TRBV11-2; maybe TRBD1 (5 bases). Germline V gene lookup returns CDR1 SGHAT and CDR2 FQNNGV. The CDR3 totals 15 residues. Trimming took off 5 bases at V and 2 bases at J, with 10 bases between the two ends. The CDR3 bases are TGTGCCAGCAGCATCAGGGTAACTGGGGCCAACGTCCTGACTTTC. This encodes CASSIRVTGANVLTF.

The chain carries TRBV6-5 and TRBJ2-5; 9 bases are shared with TRBD1. CDR3 size: 13 residues. Germline trimming cut 8 bases from V and 2 bases from J; bases unmatched to any gene: 3. The germline gives CDR1 MNHEY, CDR2 SVGAGI. CDR3 protein: CASSGTGQETQYF. The CDR3, as DNA: TGTGCCAGCTCCGGGACAGGGCAAGAGACCCAGTACTTC.

The chain's CDR3 is CASRLTQGGDNEQFF. The CDR3 nucleotides read TGTGCCAGCAGGCTGACACAGGGAGGGGACAATGAGCAGTTCTTC. The rearrangement links TRBV3-1 (or the pseudogene TRBV3-2) to TRBJ2-1; possible D gene TRBD2, 7 bases. CDR3 length: 15 amino acids. Trimming shortened V by 6 bases and J by 5 bases, and 17 bases separated the two germline ends. Germline V gene data show CDR1 as LGHDT and CDR2 as YNNKEL (reference sequence).

The chain is built from TRBV6-1 and TRBJ1-3; D is possibly TRBD1 (5 bases). With 4 bases removed from V and 0 bases from J, the gap between germline ends came to 19 bases. CDR1 is MNHNS, CDR2 SASEGT, per germline. The length of the CDR3 is 18 residues. In DNA, the CDR3 is TGTGCCAGCAGTGGGGGAAAGAAGGGGAGGACCTCTGGAAACACCATATATTTT. Protein: CASSGGKKGRTSGNTIYF.

This clone turned up a few times. The V and J genes are TRBV7-9 and TRBJ1-4; D is uncertain. This CDR3 has 15 residues. V lost 2 bases and J lost 8, with 15 bases in between. From germline, CDR1 is SEHNR and CDR2 FQNEAQ (reference sequence). The CDR3, as DNA: TGTGCCAGCAGCTTAATGTCTTTGGGAGGCGAAAAACTGTTTTTT. Translation gives CASSLMSLGGEKLFF.

The V call is TRBV15, the J call TRBJ2-7, with a tentative D call TRBD1 (6 bases). The ends were cut back, 3 bases at V and 2 bases at J, with 14 bases in the middle. This CDR3 is 15 amino acids long. CDR1 and CDR2 from the germline V gene are LNHNV and YYDKDF (reference sequence). The CDR3 sequence: CATSSAPGQTYEQYF. The CDR3 DNA reads as TGTGCCACCAGCAGCGCTCCGGGACAAACCTACGAGCAGTACTTC.

This rearrangement joins TRBV15 to TRBJ2-7; 12 bases map to TRBD1. The CDR3 runs 16 residues. Trimming took 3 bases from V and 2 from J; bases not matched to a gene: 5. Germline V gene lookup returns CDR1 LNHNV and CDR2 YYDKDF (reference sequence). The CDR3 region has the DNA TGTGCCACCAGCAGCCCCGGGACAGGGGGCACCTACGAGCAGTACTTC. Translated: CATSSPGTGGTYEQYF.

The chain links TRBV3-1 (or the pseudogene TRBV3-2) to TRBJ2-5; unclear D gene. The CDR3 covers 13 residues. Germline CDR1 and CDR2: LGHDT and YNNKEL (reference sequence). With 1 base removed from V and 3 bases from J, the gap between germline ends came to 6 bases. Here the CDR3 reads CASSQGPEETQYF. The CDR3 DNA reads as TGTGCCAGCAGCCAAGGGCCAGAAGAGACCCAGTACTTC.

The V call is TRBV5-5, the J call TRBJ2-1, with D tentatively TRBD1 (5 bases). Trimming took 1 base from V and 0 from J, leaving 11 bases between them. Germline V gene data show CDR1 as SGHKS and CDR2 as YYEKEE (reference sequence). This CDR3 is built from 16 residues. In DNA form, the CDR3 reads TGTGCCAGCAGCTTGAGGGGCCCCCTCTCCTACAATGAGCAGTTCTTC. Translating it yields CASSLRGPLSYNEQFF.

This clone was seen a single time. V usage is TRBV28 and J usage is TRBJ1-1; D possibly corresponds to TRBD1 (5 bases). The CDR3 consists of 17 residues. The V gene's germline CDR1 is MDHEN and CDR2 SYDVKM. V was cut by 3 bases and J by 1 base, with 18 bases left in between. The CDR3 DNA follows: TGTGCCAGCAGTTTGGGACTTTTCGGAGGGCCGAACACTGAAGCTTTCTTT. This sequence encodes CASSLGLFGGPNTEAFF.

The rearrangement links TRBV4-1 to TRBJ1-4, with 7 bases fitting TRBD1. Germline values: CDR1 MGHRA, CDR2 YSYEKL. The V segment lost 1 base and the J segment 5 bases; nucleotides outside the gene matches: 4. This CDR3 is 15 amino acids long. The chain's CDR3 is CASSQVGQRNEKLFF. The CDR3 DNA follows: TGCGCCAGCAGCCAAGTGGGACAGAGGAATGAAAAACTGTTTTTT.

The gene calls are TRBV27 and TRBJ2-7, with no clear D. The germline CDR1 and CDR2 sequences are MNHEY and SMNVEV (reference sequence). The V and J ends lost 3 bases and 7 bases respectively, with 13 bases between them. The CDR3 contains 13 residues. CDR3 residues: CASSFSSRSEQYF. In nucleotides, the CDR3 is TGTGCCAGCAGTTTCTCCAGTCGTTCGGAGCAGTACTTC.

This clone was found a few times. The J gene is TRBJ1-2, the V gene TRBV29-1; 9 bases agree with TRBD1. V shed 4 bases, J shed 10 bases, and the junction held 1 base outside the gene matches. The germline V gene encodes CDR1 SQVTM and CDR2 ANQGSEA. This CDR3 spans 10 amino acids. The DNA for the CDR3 is TGCAGCGTTGGACAGGGGGACTACACCTTC. It specifies CSVGQGDYTF.

V gene TRBV7-2 combines with J gene TRBJ2-7, with TRBD2 identical over 9 bases. After removal of 3 bases from V and 0 bases from J, the junction contained 9 bases not matched to a gene. The germline gives CDR1 SGHTA, CDR2 FQGNSA. The CDR3 loop spans 17 amino acids. As DNA, the CDR3 is TGTGCCAGCAGCTTCGTCACTAGCGGGTACAGCTCCTACGAGCAGTACTTC. Amino acids: CASSFVTSGYSSYEQYF.

The chain carries TRBV7-9 and TRBJ1-2; unclear D gene. V was pared by 5 bases and J by 4 bases, with 8 bases between. Germline loops: CDR1 SEHNR, CDR2 FQNEAQ (reference sequence). The CDR3 is made up of 12 amino acids. The CDR3 spells CASSPDIYGYTF. The CDR3 DNA is TGTGCCAGCAGCCCAGACATCTATGGCTACACCTTC.

The rearrangement joins TRBV6-6 to TRBJ1-3, with 7 bases lining up with TRBD1. This CDR3 is built from 16 residues. Germline loops: CDR1 MNHNY, CDR2 SVGAGI (reference sequence). V lost 5 bases to trimming and J lost 3 bases; unmatched junction nucleotides: 10. The CDR3 sequence: CASSAITGAYGNTIYF. CDR3 nucleotides: TGTGCCAGCAGTGCTATTACAGGGGCATATGGAAACACCATATATTTT.

The genes are TRBV4-2 and TRBJ1-6, with TRBD1 as a possible D gene (6 bases). The CDR3 length is 18 residues. Trimming took off 0 bases at V and 0 bases at J, with 12 bases between the two ends. Germline lookup yields CDR1 LGHNA and CDR2 YNFKEQ. CDR3 in amino acids: CASSQDTDRSSYNSPLHF. The CDR3 DNA is TGTGCCAGCAGCCAAGATACGGACAGAAGCTCCTATAATTCACCCCTCCACTTT.

V is TRBV27 and J is TRBJ1-2; 7 bases agree with TRBD1. Germline CDR1 and CDR2: MNHEY and SMNVEV (reference sequence). This CDR3 spans 17 amino acids. V trimming: 4 bases; J trimming: 7 bases; junction bases outside the gene matches: 18. The CDR3 sequence is CASSSFTTGELLRGYTF. CDR3 DNA sequence: TGTGCCAGCAGTTCCTTCACCACAGGGGAATTATTACGTGGCTACACCTTC.

V and J are TRBV7-9 and TRBJ2-3, with D uncertain. This CDR3 region has 14 residues. V shed 5 bases and J shed 1 base, with 10 bases lying between them. In germline, CDR1 is SEHNR, CDR2 FQNEAQ (reference sequence). In nucleotides, the CDR3 is TGTGCCAGCAGCCCCTATATAGGCACAGATACGCAGTATTTT. Its translation is CASSPYIGTDTQYF.

This chain connects TRBV28 to TRBJ2-7; D is perhaps TRBD2 (6 bases). The CDR3 has 13 residues. The germline V gene encodes CDR1 MDHEN and CDR2 SYDVKM. V was shortened by 7 bases and J by 5 bases, with 15 bases between the two germline ends. CDR3 sequence reads: CASMEGRENEQYF. The CDR3 DNA reads TGTGCCAGCATGGAGGGACGAGAGAACGAGCAGTACTTC.